This TCR beta chain is drawn from a study of CD8 T cells in Susac syndrome. Study-wide findings and caveats: The relatively small number of individuals in the TCR sequencing and HLA analysis was acknowledged by the study.

Random hexamers were used to reverse transcribe about 0.45 to 1 ug of RNA. Amplification of TCR beta CDR3 spanned 54 Vbeta and 13 Jbeta via immunoSEQ multiplex PCR. From the immunoSEQ multiplex PCR reads, TCRdb called clonotypes with MiXCR, one entry per CDR3 protein. The table has some 130,000 distinct CDR3 sequences, under 95% seen once; the top ten hold around 0.24%. Germline values: CDR1 MNHEY, CDR2 SVGEGT. The V and J ends lost 7 bases and 4 bases respectively, with 14 bases between them. The CDR3 has 14 residues. Concerning this clonotype itself: Its specificity is not known.

TCR beta sequencing covered blood CD8+ and CD4+ T cells. In contrast to the negatively isolated CD8+ and CD4+ T cells, TEMRA cells were FACS-enriched. The TCR comes from a human donor with multiple sclerosis. Specimen: CD8+ T cells from PBMCs. The chain joins TRBV6-2 or TRBV6-3 to TRBJ1-5; D not resolved. In DNA form, the CDR3 reads TGTGCCAGCATGGAAAAGGCAGGTAATCAGCCCCAGCATTTT. This gives the protein CASMEKAGNQPQHF.